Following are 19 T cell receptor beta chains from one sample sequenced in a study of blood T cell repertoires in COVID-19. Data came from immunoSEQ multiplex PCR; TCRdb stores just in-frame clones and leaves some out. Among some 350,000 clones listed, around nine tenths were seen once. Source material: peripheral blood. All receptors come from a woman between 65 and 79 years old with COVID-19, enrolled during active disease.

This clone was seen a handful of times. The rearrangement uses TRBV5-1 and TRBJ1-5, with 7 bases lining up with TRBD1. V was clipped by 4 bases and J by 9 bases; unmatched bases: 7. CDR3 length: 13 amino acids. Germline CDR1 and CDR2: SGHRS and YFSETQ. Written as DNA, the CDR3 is TGCGCCAGCAGCCAGACAGGGAATGGGCCCCAGCATTTT. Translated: CASSQTGNGPQHF. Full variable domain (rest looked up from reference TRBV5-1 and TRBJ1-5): KAGVTQTPRYLIKTRGQQVTLSCSPISGHRSVSWYQQTPGQGLQFLFEYFSETQRNKGNFPGRFSGRQFSNSRSEMNVSTLELGDSALYLCASSQTGNGPQHFGDGTRLSIL.

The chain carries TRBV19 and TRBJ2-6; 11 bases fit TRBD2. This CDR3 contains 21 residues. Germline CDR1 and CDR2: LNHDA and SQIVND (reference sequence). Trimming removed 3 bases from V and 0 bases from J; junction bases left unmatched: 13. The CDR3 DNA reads TGTGCCAGTAGTATTGCTCTAGCGGGGGGTTTCTCTTTCTCTGGGGCCAACGTCCTGACTTTC. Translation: CASSIALAGGFSFSGANVLTF.

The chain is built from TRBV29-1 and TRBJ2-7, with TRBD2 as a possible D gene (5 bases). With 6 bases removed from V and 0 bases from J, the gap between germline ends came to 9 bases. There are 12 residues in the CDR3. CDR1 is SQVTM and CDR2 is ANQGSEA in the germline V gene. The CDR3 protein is CSVGGSSYEQYF. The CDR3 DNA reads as TGCAGCGTGGGTGGGAGCTCCTACGAGCAGTACTTC.

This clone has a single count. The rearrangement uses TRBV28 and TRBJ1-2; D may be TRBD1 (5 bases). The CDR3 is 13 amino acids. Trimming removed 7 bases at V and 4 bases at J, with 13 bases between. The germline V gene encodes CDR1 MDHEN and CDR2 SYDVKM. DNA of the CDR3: TGTGCCAGCACCGCTCCGGGGGGCTATGGCTACACCTTC. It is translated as CASTAPGGYGYTF.

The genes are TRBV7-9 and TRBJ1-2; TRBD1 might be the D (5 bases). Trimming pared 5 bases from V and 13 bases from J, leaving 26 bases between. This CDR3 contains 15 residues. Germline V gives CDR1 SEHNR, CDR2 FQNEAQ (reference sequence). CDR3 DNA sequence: TGTGCCAGCAGCCCTCAACAGACAGCGCGATCGGCAGGCACCTTC. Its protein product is CASSPQQTARSAGTF.

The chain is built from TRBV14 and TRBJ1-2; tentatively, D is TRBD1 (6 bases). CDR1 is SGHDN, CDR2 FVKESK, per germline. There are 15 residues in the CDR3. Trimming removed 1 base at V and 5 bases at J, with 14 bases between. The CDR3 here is CASSQVMGAPYGYTF. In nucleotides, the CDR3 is TGTGCCAGCAGCCAAGTAATGGGGGCGCCTTATGGCTACACCTTC.

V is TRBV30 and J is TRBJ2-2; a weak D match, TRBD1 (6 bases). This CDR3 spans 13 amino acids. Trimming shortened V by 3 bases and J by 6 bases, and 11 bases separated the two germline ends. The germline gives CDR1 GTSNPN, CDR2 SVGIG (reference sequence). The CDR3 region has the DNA TGTGCCTGGAGCGCTCAGGGGTCCGGGGAGCTGTTTTTT. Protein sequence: CAWSAQGSGELFF.

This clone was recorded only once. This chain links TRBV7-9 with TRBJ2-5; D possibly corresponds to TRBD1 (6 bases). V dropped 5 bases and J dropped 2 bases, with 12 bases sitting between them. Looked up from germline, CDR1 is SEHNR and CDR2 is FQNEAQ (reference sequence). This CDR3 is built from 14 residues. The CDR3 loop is CASSPSGQQETQYF. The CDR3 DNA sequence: TGTGCCAGCAGCCCATCTGGACAGCAAGAGACCCAGTACTTC.

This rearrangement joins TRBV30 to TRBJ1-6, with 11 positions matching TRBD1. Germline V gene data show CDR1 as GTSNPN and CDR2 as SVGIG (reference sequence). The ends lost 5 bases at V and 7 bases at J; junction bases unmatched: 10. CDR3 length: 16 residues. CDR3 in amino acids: CAWLPTGTGGNSPLHF. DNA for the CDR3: TGTGCCTGGCTTCCTACCGGGACAGGGGGAAATTCACCCCTCCACTTT.

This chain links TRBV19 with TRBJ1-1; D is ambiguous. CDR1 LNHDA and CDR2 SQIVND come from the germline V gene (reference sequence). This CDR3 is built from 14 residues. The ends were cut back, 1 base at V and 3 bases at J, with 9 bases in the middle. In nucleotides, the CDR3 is TGTGCCAGTAGTATAGCGGCGGGGTACACTGAAGCTTTCTTT. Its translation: CASSIAAGYTEAFF. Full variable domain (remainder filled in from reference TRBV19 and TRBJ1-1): DGGITQSPKYLFRKEGQNVTLSCEQNLNHDAMYWYRQDPGQGLRLIYYSQIVNDFQKGDIAEGYSVSREKKESFPLTVTSAQKNPTAFYLCASSIAAGYTEAFFGQGTRLTVV.

In DNA form, the CDR3 reads TGCGCCAGCGGAGGGGCGGTGGGCAATCAGCCCCAGCATTTT. Amino acid sequence: CASGGAVGNQPQHF. The chain carries TRBV10-1 and TRBJ1-5; D might be TRBD1 (5 bases). CDR1 is WNHNN, CDR2 SYGVQD, per germline (reference sequence). Trimming removed 8 bases at V and 2 bases at J, with 13 bases between. CDR3 size: 14 residues.

The CDR3 protein is CASSLRQIYNEQFF. CDR3 coding DNA: TGTGCCAGTAGTCTGCGACAGATCTACAATGAGCAGTTCTTC. The chain joins TRBV19 to TRBJ2-1; TRBD1 is a possible D gene (5 bases). The CDR3 is 14 residues long. V gave up 5 bases and J gave up 3 bases, with 11 bases separating them. The germline V gene has CDR1 LNHDA and CDR2 SQIVND (reference sequence).

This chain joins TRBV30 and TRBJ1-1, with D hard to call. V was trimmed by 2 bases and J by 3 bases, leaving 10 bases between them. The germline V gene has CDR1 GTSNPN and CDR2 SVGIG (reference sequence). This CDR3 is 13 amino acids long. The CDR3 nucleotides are TGTGCCTGGAGTTTTACACCTGACACTGAAGCTTTCTTT. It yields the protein CAWSFTPDTEAFF.

The CDR3 bases are TGTGCCAGCAGCGAGACAGGTATGGCGACGGCTGGAAACACCATATATTTT. Translated: CASSETGMATAGNTIYF. V gene TRBV9 combines with J gene TRBJ1-3; tentatively, D is TRBD1 (6 bases). Germline CDR1 SGDLS, CDR2 YYNGEE. This CDR3 spans 17 amino acids. Trimming took 3 bases from V and 2 from J, leaving 18 bases between them.

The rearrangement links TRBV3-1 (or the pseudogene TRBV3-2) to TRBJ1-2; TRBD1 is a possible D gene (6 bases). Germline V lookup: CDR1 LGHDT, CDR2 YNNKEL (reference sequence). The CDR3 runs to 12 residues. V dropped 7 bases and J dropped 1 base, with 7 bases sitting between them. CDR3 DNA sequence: TGTGCCAGCAAGGACAGTAACTATGGCTACACCTTC. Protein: CASKDSNYGYTF.

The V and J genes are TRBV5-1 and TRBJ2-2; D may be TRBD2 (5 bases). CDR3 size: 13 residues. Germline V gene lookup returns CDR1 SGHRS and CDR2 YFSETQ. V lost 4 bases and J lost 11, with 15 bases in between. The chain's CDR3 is CASSPEAFAELFF. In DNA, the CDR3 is TGCGCCAGCAGCCCGGAGGCTTTCGCAGAGCTGTTTTTT.

Here the CDR3 DNA reads TGTGCCACCAGCAGTTTAGGACAGGGGCAAGAGACCCAGTACTTC. Its translation: CATSSLGQGQETQYF. This rearrangement joins TRBV15 to TRBJ2-5, with TRBD1 identical over 9 bases. Unmatched junction bases numbered 4, after V lost 3 bases and J lost 2 bases. The CDR3 is made up of 15 amino acids. Germline CDR1 is LNHNV and CDR2 is YYDKDF (reference sequence).

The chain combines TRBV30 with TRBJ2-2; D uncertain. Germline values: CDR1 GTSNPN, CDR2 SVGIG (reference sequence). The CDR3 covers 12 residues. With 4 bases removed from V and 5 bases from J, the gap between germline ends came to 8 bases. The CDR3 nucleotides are TGTGCCTGGATTGGAGTGACCGGGGAGCTGTTTTTT. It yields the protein CAWIGVTGELFF.

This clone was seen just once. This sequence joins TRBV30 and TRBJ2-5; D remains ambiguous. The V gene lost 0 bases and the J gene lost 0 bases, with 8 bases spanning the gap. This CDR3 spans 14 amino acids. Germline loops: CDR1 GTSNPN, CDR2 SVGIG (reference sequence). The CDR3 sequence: CAWSVGSYQETQYF. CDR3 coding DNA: TGTGCCTGGAGTGTCGGGTCGTACCAAGAGACCCAGTACTTC.